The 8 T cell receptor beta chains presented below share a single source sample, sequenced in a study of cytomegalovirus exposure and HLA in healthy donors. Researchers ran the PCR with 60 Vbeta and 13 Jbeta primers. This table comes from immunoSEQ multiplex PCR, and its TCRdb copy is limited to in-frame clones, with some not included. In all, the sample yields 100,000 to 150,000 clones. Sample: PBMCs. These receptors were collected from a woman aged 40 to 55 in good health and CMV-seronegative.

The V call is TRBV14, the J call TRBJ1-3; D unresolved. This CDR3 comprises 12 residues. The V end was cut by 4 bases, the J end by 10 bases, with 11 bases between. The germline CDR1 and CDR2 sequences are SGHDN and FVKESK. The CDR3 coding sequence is TGTGCCAGCAGCCCTTCGGAGGTTACCATATATTTT. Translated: CASSPSEVTIYF.

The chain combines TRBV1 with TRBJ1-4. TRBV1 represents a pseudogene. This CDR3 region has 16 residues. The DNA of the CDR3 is TGCACCAGCAGCCAAAAAAGGCCGGGAGCAAAGGAAAAACTGTTTTTT. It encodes CTSSQKRPGAKEKLFF.

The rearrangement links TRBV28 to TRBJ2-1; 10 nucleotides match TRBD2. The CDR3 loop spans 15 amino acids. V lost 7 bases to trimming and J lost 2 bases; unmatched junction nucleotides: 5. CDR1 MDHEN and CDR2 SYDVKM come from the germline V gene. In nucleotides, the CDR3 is TGTGCCAGCACTGAACTAGCGGGGCCCTACAATGAGCAGTTCTTC. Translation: CASTELAGPYNEQFF.

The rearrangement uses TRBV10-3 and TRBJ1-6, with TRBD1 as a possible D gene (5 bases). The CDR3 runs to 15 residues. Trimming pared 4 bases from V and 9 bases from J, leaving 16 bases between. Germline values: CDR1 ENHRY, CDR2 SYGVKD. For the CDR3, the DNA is TGTGCCATCAGTGTGGGGACTGCGGAAGGTTCACCCCTCCACTTT. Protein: CAISVGTAEGSPLHF.

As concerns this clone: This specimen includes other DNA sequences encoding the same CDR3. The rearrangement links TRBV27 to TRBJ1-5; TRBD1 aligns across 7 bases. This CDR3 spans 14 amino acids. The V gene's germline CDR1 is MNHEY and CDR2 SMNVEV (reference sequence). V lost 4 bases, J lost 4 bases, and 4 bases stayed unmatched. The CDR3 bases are TGTGCCAGCAGTTCGGGACAGAGGAATCAGCCCCAGCATTTT. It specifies CASSSGQRNQPQHF.

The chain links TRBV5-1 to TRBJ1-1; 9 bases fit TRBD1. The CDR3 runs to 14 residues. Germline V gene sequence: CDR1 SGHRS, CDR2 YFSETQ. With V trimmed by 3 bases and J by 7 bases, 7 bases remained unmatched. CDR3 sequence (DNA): TGCGCCAGCAGCTCCGGGACAGGGAAGGTTGAAGCTTTCTTT. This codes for CASSSGTGKVEAFF.

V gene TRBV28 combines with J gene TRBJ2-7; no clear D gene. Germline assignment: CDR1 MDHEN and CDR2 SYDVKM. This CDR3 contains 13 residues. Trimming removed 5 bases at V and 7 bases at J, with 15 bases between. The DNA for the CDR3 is TGTGCCAGCAGTCGGGCCTCGGTGGGAGAGCAGTACGTC. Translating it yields CASSRASVGEQYV.

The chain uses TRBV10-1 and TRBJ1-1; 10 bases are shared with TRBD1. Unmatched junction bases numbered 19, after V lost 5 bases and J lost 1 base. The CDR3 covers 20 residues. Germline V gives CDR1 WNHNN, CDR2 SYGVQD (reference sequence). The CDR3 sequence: CASSQPSLSGTGEGNTEAFF. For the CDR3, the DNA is TGCGCCAGCAGTCAGCCGTCGCTCTCCGGGACAGGGGAGGGGAACACTGAAGCTTTCTTT.